This T cell receptor (beta chain) was found in a study of blood T cell repertoires in COVID-19. Whole-study context: From the United States, Italy and Spain came samples of acute and convalescent COVID-19. PBMCs, B-cell-depleted T cells, or T cells were the source of the cDNA or gDNA that made up the material.

Methods used by the authors: Reference gene primer amplification gave nucleated cell count estimates. Measured with immunoSEQ multiplex PCR; TCRdb has only the in-frame clones, and not every one. That table supplies the V and J calls and clone size; D and trimming were determined from the DNA. Of tens of thousands of clones listed, about 80% are singletons. The germline CDR1 and CDR2 sequences are LGHNA and YSLEER. Losses at the gene ends were 4 bases for V and 3 bases for J; bases not matched to a gene: 12. The CDR3 loop spans 16 amino acids. This chain joins TRBV4-3 and TRBJ2-7; 7 nucleotides match TRBD1. This receptor was identified in a human donor in a cohort sampled during active COVID-19. Sequencing was carried out using peripheral blood. CDR3 sequence reads: CASSLRQGPPLYEQYF. The CDR3 coding sequence is TGCGCCAGCAGCCTCCGACAGGGCCCCCCCCTCTACGAGCAGTACTTC.